The sequence of this T cell receptor (beta chain) was determined in a study of PD-L1 blockade in urothelial cancer. Turning to the study itself: Samples of blood were analyzed 3 weeks (second dose) and 6 weeks after treatment start.

Patient disease was locally advanced or metastatic urothelial carcinoma. This clone was detected once. TCRdb's copy holds only in-frame clones and misses some; the assay was immunoSEQ multiplex PCR. The repertoire holds roughly 29,000 clones, with around 75% as singletons. With 4 bases removed from V and 6 bases from J, the gap between germline ends came to 18 bases. Germline V gene lookup returns CDR1 KGHSH and CDR2 LQKENI. The CDR3 is 15 residues long. The TCR sequence derives from a man in his forties or fifties with urothelial cancer. V and J are TRBV18 and TRBJ1-2; D is perhaps TRBD1 (5 bases). The sample in question was PBMCs, obtained around atezolizumab (anti-PD-L1) treatment. The CDR3 nucleotides are TGTGCCAGCTCACTAATACAGGAGATTCTAGATGGCTACACCTTC. Residues: CASSLIQEILDGYTF.